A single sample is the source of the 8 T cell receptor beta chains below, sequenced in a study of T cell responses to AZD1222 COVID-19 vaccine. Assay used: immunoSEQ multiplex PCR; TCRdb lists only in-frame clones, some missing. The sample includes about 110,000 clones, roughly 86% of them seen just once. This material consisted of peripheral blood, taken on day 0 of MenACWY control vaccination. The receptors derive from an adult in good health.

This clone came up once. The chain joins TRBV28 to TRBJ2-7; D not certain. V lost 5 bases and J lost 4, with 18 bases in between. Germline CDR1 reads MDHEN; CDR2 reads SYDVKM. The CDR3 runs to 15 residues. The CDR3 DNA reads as TGTGCCAGCAGTGCCCAGAACATTGGTTTATACGAGCAGTACTTC. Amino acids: CASSAQNIGLYEQYF.

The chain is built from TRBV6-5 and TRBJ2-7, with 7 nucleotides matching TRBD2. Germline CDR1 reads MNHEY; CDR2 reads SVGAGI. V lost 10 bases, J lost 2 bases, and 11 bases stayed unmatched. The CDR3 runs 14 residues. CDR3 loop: CATTPGTTPYEQYF. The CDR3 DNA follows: TGTGCCACTACTCCCGGGACTACTCCCTACGAGCAGTACTTC.

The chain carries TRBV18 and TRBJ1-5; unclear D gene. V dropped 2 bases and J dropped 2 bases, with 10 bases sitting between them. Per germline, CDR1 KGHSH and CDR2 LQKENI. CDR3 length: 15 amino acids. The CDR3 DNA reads TGTGCCAGCTCACCAAGTGTAGACGGCAATCAGCCCCAGCATTTT. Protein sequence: CASSPSVDGNQPQHF.

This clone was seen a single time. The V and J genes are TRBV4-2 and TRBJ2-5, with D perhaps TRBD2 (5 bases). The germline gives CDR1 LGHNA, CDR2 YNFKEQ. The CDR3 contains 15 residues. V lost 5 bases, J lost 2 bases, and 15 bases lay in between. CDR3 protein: CASSLTQDSQETQYF. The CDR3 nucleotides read TGTGCCAGCAGCTTGACCCAGGACTCTCAAGAGACCCAGTACTTC.

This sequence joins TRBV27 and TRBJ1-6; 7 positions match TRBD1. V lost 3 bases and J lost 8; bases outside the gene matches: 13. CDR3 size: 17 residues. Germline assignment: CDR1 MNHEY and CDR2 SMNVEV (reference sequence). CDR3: CASSFTGAGSAYSPLHF. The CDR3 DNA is TGTGCCAGCAGTTTTACAGGGGCAGGTTCGGCATATTCACCCCTCCACTTT.

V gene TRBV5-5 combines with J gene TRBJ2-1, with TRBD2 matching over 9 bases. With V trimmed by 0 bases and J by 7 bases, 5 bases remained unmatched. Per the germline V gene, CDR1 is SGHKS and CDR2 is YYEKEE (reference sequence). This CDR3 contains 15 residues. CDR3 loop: CASSLGVAGVNEQFF. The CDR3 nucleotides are TGTGCCAGCAGCTTGGGGGTAGCGGGAGTGAATGAGCAGTTCTTC.

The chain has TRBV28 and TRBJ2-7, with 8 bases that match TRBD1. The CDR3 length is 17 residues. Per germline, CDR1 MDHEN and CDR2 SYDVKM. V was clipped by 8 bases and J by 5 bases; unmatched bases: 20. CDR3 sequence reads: CASSELLQGGLPHEQYF. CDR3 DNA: TGTGCCAGCTCTGAACTCCTACAGGGGGGTCTGCCCCACGAGCAGTACTTC. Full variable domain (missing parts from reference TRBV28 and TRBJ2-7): DVKVTQSSRYLVKRTGEKVFLECVQDMDHENMFWYRQDPGLGLRLIYFSYDVKMKEKGDIPEGYSVSREKKERFSLILESASTNQTSMYLCASSELLQGGLPHEQYFGPGTRLTVT.

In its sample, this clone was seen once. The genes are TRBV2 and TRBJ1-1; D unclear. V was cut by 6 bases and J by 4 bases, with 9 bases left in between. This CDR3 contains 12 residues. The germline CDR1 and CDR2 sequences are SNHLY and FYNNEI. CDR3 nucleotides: TGTGCCAGCAGCCCCGAGATCACTGAAGCTTTCTTT. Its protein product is CASSPEITEAFF.